This entry features one T cell receptor (beta chain) sequence. This record comes from a study of blood T cells in healthy people across ages. Germline V gene lookup returns CDR1 SGHRS and CDR2 YFSETQ. The CDR3 sequence is 14 residues long. Trimming took off 0 bases at V and 11 bases at J, with 17 bases between the two ends. Primers used in a second PCR of roughly 6 to 12 cycles were a sample-barcoded 5' primer and a J-beta primer mix. TCRdb redid the calling of the 5' RACE reads with MiXCR, one entry per CDR3 protein. This table has about 1,600,000 distinct CDR3 sequences, 40% to 50% appearing once. The TCR sequence derives from a woman under 30 in good health. Sequencing was performed on blood. The V call is TRBV5-1, the J call TRBJ2-5; maybe TRBD2 (5 bases). CDR3: CASSLDLALDEQYF. The CDR3 DNA is TGCGCCAGCAGCTTGGATCTAGCCCTGGATGAGCAGTACTTC.